The clone carrying this T cell receptor (beta chain) showed up many times. A junction boundary mismatches the germline segment, possibly from a read error. TCR beta CDR3 regions were amplified from RNA transcripts. An initial round of RT-PCR targeting the TCR CDR3 relied on the HTBI primer set. A single record per CDR3 protein comes from TCRdb applying MiXCR to the multiplex PCR reads. The repertoire consists of about half a million distinct CDR3 sequences, with approximately 25% occurring once and the leading ten covering approximately 11%. The record originates from a study of T cells in Graves' hyperthyroidism and ophthalmopathy. The CDR3 contains 16 residues.

The J gene is TRBJ2-2, the V gene TRBV12-3 or TRBV12-4, with TRBD2 identical over 9 bases. This receptor was obtained from a woman in her 30s with Graves' ophthalmopathy. The sequenced sample consisted of blood. This CDR3 reads CASSLSAGGPTGELSF. The DNA of the CDR3 is TGTGCCAGCAGTTTGTCAGCGGGGGGACCTACCGGGGAGCTGTCTTTT.